This T cell receptor beta chain was retrieved from a study of blood T cell repertoires in COVID-19. Turning to the study itself: Sites in the United States, Italy and Spain provided acute and convalescent COVID-19 samples.

Repertoires were generated with immunoSEQ multiplex PCR, while TCRdb's copy carries only in-frame clones and drops some. The sample includes around 100,000 clones, roughly 76% seen only once; the top ten take 4.5% to 5.5%. V was clipped by 5 bases and J by 6 bases; unmatched bases: 15. CDR1 and CDR2 from the germline V gene are SGHAT and FQNNGV. CDR3 length equals 18 residues. The receptor comes from an elderly man with COVID-19, enrolled during active disease. Sequencing used peripheral blood. The chain links TRBV11-2 to TRBJ2-1; 11 bases are shared with TRBD2. CDR3 sequence (DNA): TGTGCCAGCAGCGCCAGAACTAGCGGGAGTGCCGTTAGCAATGAGCAGTTCTTC. Amino acids: CASSARTSGSAVSNEQFF. Using reference TRBV11-2 and TRBJ2-1 for the parts outside the CDR3, the full variable domain is EAGVAQSPRYKIIEKRQSVAFWCNPISGHATLYWYQQILGQGPKLLIQFQNNGVVDDSQLPKDRFSAERLKGVDSTLKIQPAKLEDSAVYLCASSARTSGSAVSNEQFFGPGTRLTVL.